This T cell receptor (beta chain) was identified in a study of T cells after yellow fever vaccination. Whole-study context: In the case of low-cell-number fractions, SMART-Seq v4 Ultra Low Input was used for preparation. Study results and caveats: Few clonotypes appeared in both CD4 and CD8 compartments.

Via MiXCR, TCRdb re-called the 5' RACE reads, giving one row per CDR3 protein. The data contain roughly 160,000 distinct CDR3 sequences, around 7.2% of them seen just once; the ten biggest clones take up about 2.5%. The CDR3 is 16 residues long. V was trimmed by 3 bases and J by 7 bases, leaving 19 bases between them. CDR1 DFQATT and CDR2 SNEGSKA come from the germline V gene (reference sequence). This clonotype has a count of ten or more. The target antigen is unknown. The chain couples TRBV20-1 to TRBJ1-6; a possible D gene is TRBD1 (5 bases). This receptor was taken from a man aged 18 to 30 who received the YFV17D yellow fever vaccine. Sequencing was performed on CD4+ T cells sorted from PBMCs, taken less than 6 days after the first yellow fever vaccination. This chain's CDR3 is CSASILGEGPNSPLHF. The CDR3 DNA follows: TGCAGTGCTAGTATCCTCGGGGAGGGACCAAATTCACCCCTCCACTTT.